The entry below gives a single TCR beta chain sequence along with its context. The junction differs from germline at one of its ends, possibly a read error. The source of the sample is a study of OX40 agonist ivuxolimab in advanced cancers. Across the whole study: Patients in the trial were receiving intravenous ivuxolimab every 2 weeks, at doses of 0.01 to 10 mg/kg.

This CDR3 region has 8 residues. Germline CDR1 SGHTS, CDR2 YDEGEE. Produced via immunoSEQ multiplex PCR; TCRdb's table is partial and in-frame only. The repertoire holds about 62,000 clones, 75% to 90% seen once, with about 4% in the top ten. The clonotype comes from an adult with an advanced solid tumor such as melanoma, head and neck, liver or kidney cancer. The chain employs TRBV5-8 and TRBJ1-3; D is uncertain. Sequenced material: CD4+ or CD8+ T cells sorted from blood, taken in a trial of the OX40 agonist ivuxolimab. CDR3 protein: CASSLGPF. The CDR3 DNA is TGTGCCAGCAGCTTGGGACCATTT.